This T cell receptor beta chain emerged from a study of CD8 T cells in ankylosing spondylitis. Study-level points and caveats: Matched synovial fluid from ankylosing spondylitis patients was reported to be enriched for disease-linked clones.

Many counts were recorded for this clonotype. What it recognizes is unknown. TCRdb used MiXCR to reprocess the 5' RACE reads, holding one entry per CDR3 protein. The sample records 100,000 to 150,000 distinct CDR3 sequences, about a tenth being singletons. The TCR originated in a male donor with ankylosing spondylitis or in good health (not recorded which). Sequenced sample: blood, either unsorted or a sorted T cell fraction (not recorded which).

CDR3 sequence: CASSLILGQGGETQYF. The DNA for the CDR3 is TGTGCCAGCAGCCTCATTTTGGGACAGGGGGGAGAGACCCAGTACTTC. The chain couples TRBV7-7 to TRBJ2-5, with 11 bases lining up with TRBD1. CDR1 and CDR2 from the germline V gene are SSHAT and FNYEAQ (reference sequence). CDR3 length equals 16 residues. J gave up 4 bases and V 5 bases, and 9 bases lay outside the gene matches. Full variable domain (remainder filled in from reference TRBV7-7 and TRBJ2-5): GAGVSQSPRYKVTKRGQDVTLRCDPISSHATLYWYQQALGQGPEFLTYFNYEAQPDKSGLPSDRFSAERPEGSISTLTIQRTEQRDSAMYRCASSLILGQGGETQYFGPGTRLLVL.